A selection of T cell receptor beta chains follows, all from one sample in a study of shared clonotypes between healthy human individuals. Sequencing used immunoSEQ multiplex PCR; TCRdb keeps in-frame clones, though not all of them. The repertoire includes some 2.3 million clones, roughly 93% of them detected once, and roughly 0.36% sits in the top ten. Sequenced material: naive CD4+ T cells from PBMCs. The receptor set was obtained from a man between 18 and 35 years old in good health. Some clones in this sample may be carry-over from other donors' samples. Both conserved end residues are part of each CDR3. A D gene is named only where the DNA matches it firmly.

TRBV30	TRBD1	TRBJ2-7	CAWRTEPDRVSYEQYF
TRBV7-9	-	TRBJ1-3	CASSLEGSGNTIYF
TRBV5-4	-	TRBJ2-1	CASSLDSSSYNEQFF
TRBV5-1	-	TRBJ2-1	CASSFGSASYNEQFF
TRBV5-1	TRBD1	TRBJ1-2	CASSEGQGFDGYTF
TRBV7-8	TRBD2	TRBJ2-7	CASSFVTSASYEQYF
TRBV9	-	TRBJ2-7	CASSVDQFSYEQYF
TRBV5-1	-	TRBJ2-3	CASSLGGADTQYF
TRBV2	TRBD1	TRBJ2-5	CASNLGTGQETQYF
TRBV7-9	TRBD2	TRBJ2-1	CASSQRLAGGSSSFNEQFF
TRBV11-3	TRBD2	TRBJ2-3	CASSLAGGTDTQYF
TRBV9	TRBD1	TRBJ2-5	CASSVVGTAFQETQYF
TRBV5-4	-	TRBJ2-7	CASSGQGYADEQYF
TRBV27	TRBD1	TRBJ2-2	CASSDVWDRGLGMDTGELFF
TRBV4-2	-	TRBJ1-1	CASSQGRGGRGTEAFF
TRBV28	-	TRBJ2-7	CASSSPLGYGGISYEQYF
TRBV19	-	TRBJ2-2	CASSIRGTGELFF
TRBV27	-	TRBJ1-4	CASSFRPDGVNEKLFF
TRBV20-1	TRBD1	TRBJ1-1	CSASDRAEAFF
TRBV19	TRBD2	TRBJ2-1	CASSQSPSGEYNEQFF
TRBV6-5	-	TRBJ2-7	CASSYNRGSEQYF
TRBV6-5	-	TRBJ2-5	CASSYFSTSRQETQYF
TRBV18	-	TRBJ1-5	CASSPQQARNQPQHF
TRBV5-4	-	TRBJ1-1	CASPAEGRTLEAFF
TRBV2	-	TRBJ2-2	CASTRLRGTGELFF
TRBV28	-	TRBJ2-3	CASSYHTDTQYF
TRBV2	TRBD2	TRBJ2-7	CASRGPGTRYEQYF
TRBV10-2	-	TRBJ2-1	CASSLDIYYNEQFF
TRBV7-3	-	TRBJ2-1	CASSLSPTGSNEQFF
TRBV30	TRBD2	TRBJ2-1	CAWSVRGTSPGGGEQFF
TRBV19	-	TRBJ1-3	CASREAPMGNTIYF
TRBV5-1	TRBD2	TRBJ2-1	CASSLMFSGTSYNEQFF
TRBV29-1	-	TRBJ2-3	CSVGGRLALDTQYF
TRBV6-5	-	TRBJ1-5	CASSADGHNQPQHF
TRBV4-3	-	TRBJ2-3	CASSPLGRLSTDTQYF
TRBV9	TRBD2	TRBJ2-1	CASSALAGSYNEQFF
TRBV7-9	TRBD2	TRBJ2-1	CASSLVGGSIYEQFF
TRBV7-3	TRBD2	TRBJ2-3	CASSLGISGRSGDTQYF
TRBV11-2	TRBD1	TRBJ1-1	CASSLVNRGNTEAFF
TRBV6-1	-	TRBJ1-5	CAGGNREPFNQPQHF
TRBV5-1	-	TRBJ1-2	CASSLMTDYGYTF
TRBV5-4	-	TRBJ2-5	CASTLDRYGGGETQYF
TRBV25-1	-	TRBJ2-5	CASSDPGGTEETQYF
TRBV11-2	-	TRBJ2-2	CASSFHSGGELFF
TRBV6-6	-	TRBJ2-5	CASNHGVRETQYF
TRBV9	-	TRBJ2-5	CASSVDVQETQYF
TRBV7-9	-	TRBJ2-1	CASSFGRGRAVYNEQFF